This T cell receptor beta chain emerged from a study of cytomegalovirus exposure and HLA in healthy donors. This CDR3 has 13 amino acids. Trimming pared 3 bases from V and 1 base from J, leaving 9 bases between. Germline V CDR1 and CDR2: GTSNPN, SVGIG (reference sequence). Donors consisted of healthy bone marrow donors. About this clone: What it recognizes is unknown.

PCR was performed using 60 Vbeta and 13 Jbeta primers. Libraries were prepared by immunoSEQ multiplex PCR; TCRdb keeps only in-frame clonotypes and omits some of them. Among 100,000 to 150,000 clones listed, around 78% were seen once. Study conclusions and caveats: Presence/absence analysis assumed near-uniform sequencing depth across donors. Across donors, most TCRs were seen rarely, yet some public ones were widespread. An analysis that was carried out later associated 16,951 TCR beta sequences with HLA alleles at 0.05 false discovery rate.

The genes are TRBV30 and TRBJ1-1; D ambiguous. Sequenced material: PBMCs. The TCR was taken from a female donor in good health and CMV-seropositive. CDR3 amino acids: CAWSGNSNTEAFF. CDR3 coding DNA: TGTGCCTGGAGCGGGAACTCGAACACTGAAGCTTTCTTT.